This TCR beta chain was sequenced for a study of OX40 agonist ivuxolimab in advanced cancers. The repertoire was sequenced with immunoSEQ multiplex PCR; TCRdb's copy has only in-frame clones and lacks some. The sample includes some 30,000 clones, approximately 92% of them seen just once. Autoimmune disease history or systemic immunosuppression led to patients being barred. This TCR derives from an adult with an advanced solid tumor such as melanoma, head and neck, liver or kidney cancer. This specimen was CD4+ or CD8+ T cells sorted from blood, taken in a trial of the OX40 agonist ivuxolimab.

The CDR3 sequence is CASRGKNNYEQYF. Here the CDR3 DNA reads TGTGCCAGCAGGGGGAAAAATAACTACGAGCAGTACTTC. The gene calls are TRBV27 and TRBJ2-7, with unresolved D. V lost 6 bases, J lost 3 bases, and 12 bases lay in between. CDR1 and CDR2 from the germline V gene are MNHEY and SMNVEV (reference sequence). CDR3 length equals 13 residues.